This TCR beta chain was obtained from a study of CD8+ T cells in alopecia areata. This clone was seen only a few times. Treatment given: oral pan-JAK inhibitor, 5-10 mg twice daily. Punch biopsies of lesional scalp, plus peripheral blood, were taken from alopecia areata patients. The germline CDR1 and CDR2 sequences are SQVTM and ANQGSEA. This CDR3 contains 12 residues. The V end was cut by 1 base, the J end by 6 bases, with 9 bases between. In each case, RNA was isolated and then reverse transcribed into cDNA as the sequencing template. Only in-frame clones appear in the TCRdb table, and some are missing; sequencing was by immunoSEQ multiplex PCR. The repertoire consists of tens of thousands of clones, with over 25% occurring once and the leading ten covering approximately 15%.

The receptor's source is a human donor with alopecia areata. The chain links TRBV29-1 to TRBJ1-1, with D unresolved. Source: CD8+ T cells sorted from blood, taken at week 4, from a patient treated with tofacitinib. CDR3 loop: CSVEVQSAEAFF. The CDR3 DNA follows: TGCAGCGTTGAAGTTCAGAGCGCTGAAGCTTTCTTT.